This TCR beta chain was obtained from a study of shared clonotypes between healthy human individuals. This CDR3 spans 18 amino acids. The J segment lost 3 bases and the V segment lost 4 bases, leaving 14 bases of the junction unmatched. The V gene's germline CDR1 is SGHNT and CDR2 YYREEE (reference sequence). Produced via immunoSEQ multiplex PCR; TCRdb's table is partial and in-frame only. This table holds some 2,400,000 clones, approximately 94% found once. Sequenced sample: naive CD4+ T cells sorted from blood. Subset noted: CD45RA+ positively selected. The sequence came from a man between 18 and 29 years old in good health. This rearrangement joins TRBV5-4 to TRBJ2-2; 8 nucleotides line up with TRBD1. CDR3 DNA sequence: TGTGCCAGCAGCCTTACGCAGTGGGCAGGGGGCGACACCGGGGAGCTGTTTTTT. It translates to CASSLTQWAGGDTGELFF. The full variable domain, in which reference TRBV5-4 and TRBJ2-2 provide the parts outside the CDR3, is ETGVTQSPTHLIKTRGQQVTLRCSSQSGHNTVSWYQQALGQGPQFIFQYYREEENGRGNFPPRFSGLQFPNYSSELNVNALELDDSALYLCASSLTQWAGGDTGELFFGEGSRLTVL.